The entry below describes one T cell receptor (beta chain). Its antigen is not known. The entry originates in a study of lymphopenia after photon versus proton radiotherapy. Study results and caveats: After lymphocyte nadir, photon-treated repertoires showed oligoclonal expansion, especially CD8+ Temra.

Measured with immunoSEQ multiplex PCR; TCRdb has only the in-frame clones, and not every one. The data show around 62,000 clones, 65% to 85% seen once. Trimming shortened V by 4 bases and J by 0 bases, and 7 bases separated the two germline ends. The CDR3 contains 14 residues. Per germline, CDR1 SNHLY and CDR2 FYNNEI. The sequence was collected from a man between 60 and 75 years old with pancreatic cancer. The chain employs TRBV2 and TRBJ1-3; D remains unclear. Source: peripheral blood, taken from a patient treated with proton-based radiotherapy. CDR3 DNA: TGTGCCAGCAGTGGAAGGATCTCTGGAAACACCATATATTTT. This translates into CASSGRISGNTIYF.